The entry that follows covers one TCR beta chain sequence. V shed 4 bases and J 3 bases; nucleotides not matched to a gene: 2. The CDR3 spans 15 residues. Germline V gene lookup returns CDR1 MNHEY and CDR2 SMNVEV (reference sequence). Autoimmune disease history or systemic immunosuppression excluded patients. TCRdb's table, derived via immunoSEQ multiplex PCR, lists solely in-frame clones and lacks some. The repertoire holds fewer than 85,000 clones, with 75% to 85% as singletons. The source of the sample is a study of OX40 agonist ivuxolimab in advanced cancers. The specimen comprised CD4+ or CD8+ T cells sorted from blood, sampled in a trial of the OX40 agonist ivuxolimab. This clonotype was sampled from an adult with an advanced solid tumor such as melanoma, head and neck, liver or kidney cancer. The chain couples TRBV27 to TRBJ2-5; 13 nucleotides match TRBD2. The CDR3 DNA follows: TGTGCCAGCAGTTCCGGACTAGCGGGAGAAGAGACCCAGTACTTC. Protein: CASSSGLAGEETQYF.